This entry concerns a single TCR beta chain. Its specificity is not known. The sample is drawn from a study of T cells in Graves' hyperthyroidism and ophthalmopathy. This CDR3 spans 13 amino acids. The germline gives CDR1 SGHVS, CDR2 FQNEAQ. V was shortened by 7 bases and J by 2 bases, with 11 bases between the two germline ends. The CDR3 regions of TCR beta were amplified from RNA transcripts. First-round RT-PCR of the TCR CDR3 relied on the HTBI primer set. TCRdb used MiXCR to reprocess the multiplex PCR reads, holding one entry per CDR3 protein. The sample consists of fewer than 450,000 distinct CDR3 sequences, more than 13% of them appearing once. General study results and limits: Model output signaled ophthalmopathy a median 6.5 months ahead of onset.

The sequenced sample was blood. The rearrangement links TRBV7-8 to TRBJ1-1; D is unclear. This TCR was recovered from a man in his forties or fifties with Graves' ophthalmopathy. The DNA for the CDR3 is TGTGCCAGCAACCCCCGCCAAAACACTGAAGCTTTCTTT. This gives the protein CASNPRQNTEAFF.